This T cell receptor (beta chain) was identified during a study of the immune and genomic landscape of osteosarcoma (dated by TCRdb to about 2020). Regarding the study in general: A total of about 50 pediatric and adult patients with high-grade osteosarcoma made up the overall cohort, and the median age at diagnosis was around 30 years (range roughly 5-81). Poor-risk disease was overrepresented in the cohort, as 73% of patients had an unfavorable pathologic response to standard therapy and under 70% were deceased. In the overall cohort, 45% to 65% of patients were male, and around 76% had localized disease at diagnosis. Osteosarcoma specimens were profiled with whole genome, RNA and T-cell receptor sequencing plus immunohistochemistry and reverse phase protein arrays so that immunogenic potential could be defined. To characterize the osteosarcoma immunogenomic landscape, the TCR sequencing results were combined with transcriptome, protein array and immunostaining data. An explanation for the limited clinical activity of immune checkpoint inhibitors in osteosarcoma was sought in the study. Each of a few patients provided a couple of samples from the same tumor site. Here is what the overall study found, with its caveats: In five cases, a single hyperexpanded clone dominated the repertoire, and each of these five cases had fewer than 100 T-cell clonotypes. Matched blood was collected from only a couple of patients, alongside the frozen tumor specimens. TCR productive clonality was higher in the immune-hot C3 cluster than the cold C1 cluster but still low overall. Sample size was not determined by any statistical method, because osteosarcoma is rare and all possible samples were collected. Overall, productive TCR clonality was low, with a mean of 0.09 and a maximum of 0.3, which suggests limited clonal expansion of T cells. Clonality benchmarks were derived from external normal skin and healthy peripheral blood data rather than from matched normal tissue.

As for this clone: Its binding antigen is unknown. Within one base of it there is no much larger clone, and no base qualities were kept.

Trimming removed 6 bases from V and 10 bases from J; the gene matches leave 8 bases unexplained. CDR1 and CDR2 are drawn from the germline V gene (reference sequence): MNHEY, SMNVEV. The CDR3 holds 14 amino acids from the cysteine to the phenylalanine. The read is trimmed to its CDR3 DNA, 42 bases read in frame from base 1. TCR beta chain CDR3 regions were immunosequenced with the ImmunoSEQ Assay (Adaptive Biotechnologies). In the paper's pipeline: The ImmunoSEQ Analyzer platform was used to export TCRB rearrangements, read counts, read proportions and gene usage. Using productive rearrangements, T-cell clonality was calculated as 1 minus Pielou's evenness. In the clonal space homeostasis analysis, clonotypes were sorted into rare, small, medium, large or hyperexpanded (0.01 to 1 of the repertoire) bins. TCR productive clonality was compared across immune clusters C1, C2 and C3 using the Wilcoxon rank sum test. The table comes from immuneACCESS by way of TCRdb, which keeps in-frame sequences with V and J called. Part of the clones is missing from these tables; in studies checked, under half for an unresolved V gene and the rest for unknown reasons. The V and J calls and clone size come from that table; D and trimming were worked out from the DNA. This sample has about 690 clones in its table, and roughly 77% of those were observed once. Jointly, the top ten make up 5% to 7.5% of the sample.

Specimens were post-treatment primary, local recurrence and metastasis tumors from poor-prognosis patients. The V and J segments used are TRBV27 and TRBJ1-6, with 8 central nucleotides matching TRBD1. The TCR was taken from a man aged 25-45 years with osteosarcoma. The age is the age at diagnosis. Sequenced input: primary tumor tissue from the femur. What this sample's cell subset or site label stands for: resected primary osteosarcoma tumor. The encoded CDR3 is CASRQTGVGSPLHF. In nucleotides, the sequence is TGTGCCAGCAGACAGACAGGGGTGGGCTCACCCCTCCACTTT.